These T cell receptor beta chains were read from a single sample in a study of T cell responses to AZD1222 COVID-19 vaccine. The repertoire was sequenced with immunoSEQ multiplex PCR; TCRdb's copy has only in-frame clones and lacks some. The data show about 140,000 clones, about 92% seen once. The sequencing used peripheral blood, collected 28 days after the second AZD1222 dose. The receptor set was obtained from an adult who received the AZD1222 COVID-19 vaccine. Each CDR3 is given with its conserved first and last residue. The D gene is left open where the match is weak. The size entry is marked missing in some rows and otherwise reads once, few, many or a size class.

CDR3 length | J gene | clone size | V gene | D gene | CDR3 protein | CDR3 DNA
15 | TRBJ2-3 | - | TRBV19 | - | CASTGRKPETDTQYF | TGTGCCAGTACCGGCAGGAAGCCGGAGACAGATACGCAGTATTTT
13 | TRBJ1-2 | - | TRBV2 | TRBD1 | CASGTGMFGGYTF | TGTGCCAGCGGGACAGGGATGTTCGGTGGCTACACCTTC
13 | TRBJ1-1 | once | TRBV28 | - | CASTISRNTEAFF | TGTGCCAGCACTATTTCCAGGAACACTGAAGCTTTCTTT
19 | TRBJ1-6 | - | TRBV6-1 | - | CASSANGKVRQAENSPLHF | TGTGCCAGCAGTGCCAACGGCAAAGTCAGACAGGCAGAAAATTCACCCCTCCACTTT
15 | TRBJ1-4 | - | TRBV6-5 | TRBD1 | CASSLNRGINEKLFF | TGTGCCAGCAGTTTAAACAGGGGGATTAATGAAAAACTGTTTTTT
15 | TRBJ2-7 | - | TRBV7-2 | TRBD1 | CASSAGDRARNEQYF | TGTGCCAGCAGCGCCGGGGACAGGGCACGGAACGAGCAGTACTTC
17 | TRBJ2-1 | - | TRBV5-1 | TRBD2 | CASSLAFQRGSYNEQFF | TGCGCCAGCAGCTTGGCTTTCCAGCGGGGTTCCTACAATGAGCAGTTCTTC
13 | TRBJ1-1 | - | TRBV7-2 | - | CASSLAGNTEAFF | TGTGCCAGCAGCTTAGCAGGGAACACTGAAGCTTTCTTT
16 | TRBJ2-3 | - | TRBV7-9 | - | CASSSEGWGPTDTQYF | TGTGCCAGCAGCTCCGAAGGGTGGGGTCCCACAGATACGCAGTATTTT
16 | TRBJ2-7 | - | TRBV5-6 | TRBD2 | CASSTGTSGRSYEQYF | TGTGCCAGCAGCACGGGGACTAGCGGGAGATCCTACGAGCAGTACTTC
16 | TRBJ2-1 | - | TRBV11-2 | TRBD2 | CASNGRGGSSYNEQFF | TGTGCCAGCAACGGCCGGGGCGGGAGTTCCTACAATGAGCAGTTCTTC
14 | TRBJ2-1 | - | TRBV3-1/TRBV3-2 | - | CASSQRNSYNEQFF | TGTGCCAGCAGTCAGCGAAACTCCTACAATGAGCAGTTCTTC
13 | TRBJ2-2 | - | TRBV18 | - | CASSRVNTGELFF | TGTGCCAGCTCACGGGTTAACACCGGGGAGCTGTTTTTT
13 | TRBJ1-4 | - | TRBV5-1 | - | CASSLELGEKLFF | TGCGCCAGCAGCTTGGAGCTGGGGGAAAAACTGTTTTTT
13 | TRBJ1-2 | - | TRBV9 | - | CASSLDGYYGYTF | TGTGCCAGCAGCCTGGACGGCTACTATGGCTACACCTTC
18 | TRBJ2-2 | - | TRBV3-1/TRBV3-2 | TRBD2 | CASSQDRGLAGFTGELFF | TGTGCCAGCAGCCAAGATCGGGGACTAGCGGGGTTCACCGGGGAGCTGTTTTTT
12 | TRBJ1-2 | - | TRBV7-2 | TRBD1 | CASSSDRGGYTF | TGTGCCAGCAGCTCGGACAGGGGTGGCTACACCTTC
14 | TRBJ1-1 | - | TRBV3-1/TRBV3-2 | - | CASSLGGGNTEAFF | TGTGCCAGCAGCCTGGGGGGTGGGAACACTGAAGCTTTCTTT
15 | TRBJ2-1 | - | TRBV3-1/TRBV3-2 | - | CASSQGISGGREQFF | TGTGCCAGCAGCCAAGGGATTAGCGGTGGTAGGGAGCAGTTCTTC
15 | TRBJ1-6 | once | TRBV18 | - | CASSPLDGVSSPLHF | TGTGCCAGCTCACCACTCGATGGGGTCAGTTCACCCCTCCACTTT
15 | TRBJ1-3 | - | TRBV2 | - | CASSEGRAPGNTIYF | TGTGCCAGCAGTGAGGGCAGGGCGCCCGGAAACACCATATATTTT
16 | TRBJ1-6 | - | TRBV5-1 | - | CASSLERTGYNSPLHF | TGCGCCAGCAGCTTGGAGCGAACGGGCTATAATTCACCCCTCCACTTT
18 | TRBJ2-2 | once | TRBV5-1 | - | CASSLGAGKGEVAGELFF | TGCGCCAGCAGCTTGGGGGCAGGGAAAGGAGAGGTGGCCGGGGAGCTGTTTTTT
14 | TRBJ1-1 | few | TRBV4-3 | - | CASSREHMNTEAFF | TGCGCCAGCAGCCGGGAACACATGAACACTGAAGCTTTCTTT
13 | TRBJ2-4 | - | TRBV7-2 | - | CASSLGTQNIQYF | TGTGCCAGCAGCTTAGGGACGCAAAACATTCAGTACTTC
16 | TRBJ1-1 | - | TRBV18 | TRBD1 | CASSKLETGPNTEAFF | TGTGCCAGCTCAAAACTCGAGACAGGGCCGAACACTGAAGCTTTCTTT